Shown below are 17 T cell receptor beta chains from a single sample sequenced in a study of Graves' ophthalmopathy and Graves' hyperthyroidism. RNA transcripts were the template, and TCR beta CDR3 regions were amplified from them. The first-round RT-PCR employed HTBI primers together with the Qiagen OneStep RT-PCR kit. A multiplex PCR was then performed as the second round. TCRdb used MiXCR to reprocess the multiplex PCR reads, holding one entry per CDR3 protein. Counted here are some 360,000 distinct CDR3 sequences, about 18% occurring once; the ten biggest clones make up 2.4%. Material: peripheral blood. The receptors shown here come from an adult woman with stable Graves' hyperthyroidism.

This clonotype was counted ten times or more. The V and J genes are TRBV6-5 and TRBJ1-1; TRBD1 matches 7 bases. J gave up 7 bases and V 6 bases, and 5 bases lay outside the gene matches. The CDR3 has 12 residues. Germline loops: CDR1 MNHEY, CDR2 SVGAGI. CDR3 sequence: CASRLGTVEAFF. The CDR3 DNA follows: TGTGCCAGCAGGTTGGGGACAGTTGAAGCTTTCTTT.

This clonotype was detected a few times. Germline is not matched at one junction end, which may reflect a read error. This chain joins TRBV12-3 or TRBV12-4 and TRBJ2-4; the D gene could be TRBD1 or TRBD2 (5 bases each). The CDR3 is 17 amino acids. CDR3 DNA sequence: TGTGCCAGCAGAGATCCCCGAGGGGTTGCCGGTAAAAACATTAAGTACTTC. Translated: CASRDPRGVAGKNIKYF.

This clonotype was observed many times. The V and J genes are TRBV13 and TRBJ2-4; the D gene is possibly TRBD1 (6 bases). The ends were cut back, 3 bases at V and 3 bases at J, with 18 bases in the middle. This CDR3 is 17 amino acids long. Germline assignment: CDR1 PRHDT and CDR2 FYEKMQ (reference sequence). DNA of the CDR3: TGTGCCAGCAGCTTGGGGCTTAACAGGGCCGGCAAAAACATTCAGTACTTC. Its protein is CASSLGLNRAGKNIQYF.

This clonotype was picked up many times. V and J are TRBV6-2 or TRBV6-3 and TRBJ2-7, with 7 bases aligning to TRBD2. This CDR3 comprises 14 residues. The V and J ends lost 2 bases and 2 bases, in that order; junction bases with no gene match: 3. Germline V gives CDR1 MNHEY, CDR2 SVGEGT. Here the CDR3 DNA reads TGTGCCAGCAGTTACATCGCGGGGGCCTACGAGCAGTACTTC. Protein: CASSYIAGAYEQYF.

This clonotype was found many times. The rearrangement joins TRBV28 to TRBJ2-7; the D gene could be TRBD1 or TRBD2 (6 bases each). The CDR3 runs 17 residues. V lost 3 bases and J lost 2, with 20 bases in between. Germline lookup yields CDR1 MDHEN and CDR2 SYDVKM. The CDR3 sequence is CASSFSRDTYPTYEQYF. DNA for the CDR3: TGTGCCAGCAGTTTTTCGCGGGACACATACCCCACCTACGAGCAGTACTTC.

The rearrangement links TRBV4-1 to TRBJ2-5; D might be TRBD2 (5 bases). The length of the CDR3 is 15 residues. V was pared by 3 bases and J by 1 base, with 12 bases between. CDR1 is MGHRA, CDR2 YSYEKL, per germline. In DNA form, the CDR3 reads TGCGCCAGCAGCCAGGGGAGAGGAGCCCAAGAGACCCAGTACTTC. Its translation: CASSQGRGAQETQYF.

Turning to this clonotype: At one of its ends the junction is not consistent with the germline gene, which may arise from a read error. The rearrangement uses TRBV25-1 and TRBJ2-6, with 8 bases identical to TRBD2. Germline CDR1 and CDR2: MGHDK and SYGVNS. The CDR3 length is 19 residues. The CDR3 region is CASSEYGGGSISGANILTF. The CDR3 bases are TGTGCCAGCAGTGAATATGGCGGGGGGTCAATCTCTGGGGCCAACATCCTGACTTTC.

This clonotype was seen repeatedly, ten times or more. The V gene is TRBV12-3 or TRBV12-4, the J gene TRBJ2-7; TRBD1 matches at 7 bases. V lost 5 bases and J lost 3; bases outside the gene matches: 10. CDR3 length: 15 amino acids. DNA of the CDR3: TGTGCCAGCAGTCCCCAAGGGACAGCAGTCTACGAGCAGTACTTC. Translation gives CASSPQGTAVYEQYF.

This clonotype appeared many times. The chain is built from TRBV6-1 and TRBJ2-7; D unclear. The length of the CDR3 is 13 residues. V lost 4 bases, J lost 4 bases, and 11 bases lay in between. Germline CDR1 reads MNHNS; CDR2 reads SASEGT. CDR3 nucleotide sequence: TGTGCCAGCAGTGCCGTAGACGGTTACGAGCAGTACTTC. Its protein product is CASSAVDGYEQYF.

In its sample, this clonotype was seen many times. The chain recombines TRBV4-1 with TRBJ2-7, with 9 bases fitting TRBD2. Germline V lookup: CDR1 MGHRA, CDR2 YSYEKL. After removal of 1 base from V and 3 bases from J, the junction contained 4 bases not matched to a gene. The CDR3 contains 15 residues. CDR3 protein: CASSQALAGSYEQYF. The CDR3 region has the DNA TGCGCCAGCAGCCAAGCGCTAGCGGGAAGCTACGAGCAGTACTTC.

This clonotype has a handful of counts. V is TRBV18 and J is TRBJ1-5; possibly TRBD1 for D (5 bases). Germline loops: CDR1 KGHSH, CDR2 LQKENI. There are 16 residues in the CDR3. Trimming removed 7 bases at V and 0 bases at J, with 16 bases between. The chain's CDR3 is CASFNRDRHSNQPQHF. The CDR3 DNA reads as TGTGCCAGCTTCAACCGGGACCGGCATAGCAATCAGCCCCAGCATTTT.

Ten or more counts support this clonotype. The CDR3 bases are TGTGCCAGCAGTTCCTCCTTGGGGGATTCTACGCAGTATTTT. The encoded protein is CASSSSLGDSTQYF. J is TRBJ2-3 and V is TRBV12-3 or TRBV12-4; either TRBD1 or TRBD2 may fit D (5 bases each). The CDR3 runs 14 residues. Trimming took 4 bases from V and 8 from J, leaving 16 bases between them.

This clonotype has at least ten counts. Here the CDR3 reads CASSKDAGEEAFF. Written as DNA, the CDR3 is TGTGCCAGCAGTAAAGACGCCGGGGAGGAAGCTTTCTTT. The genes are TRBV12-3 or TRBV12-4 and TRBJ1-1; no firm D call. The CDR3 covers 13 residues. Trimming removed 5 bases from V and 8 bases from J, with 15 bases in between.

Ten or more counts support this clonotype. The chain couples TRBV12-3 or TRBV12-4 to TRBJ2-5; D might be TRBD1 (5 bases). Trimming removed 6 bases from V and 2 bases from J, with 16 bases in between. There are 15 residues in the CDR3. The CDR3 sequence is CASSYQQAPQETQYF. DNA for the CDR3: TGTGCCAGCAGCTACCAACAGGCGCCTCAAGAGACCCAGTACTTC.

This clonotype was seen at least ten times. The chain joins TRBV4-1 to TRBJ2-2; 8 bases are shared with TRBD2. The V and J ends lost 1 base and 7 bases, in that order; junction bases with no gene match: 20. CDR3 length: 20 residues. Germline loops: CDR1 MGHRA, CDR2 YSYEKL. This CDR3 reads CASSQGIVLVSGSRDGELFF. CDR3 DNA sequence: TGCGCCAGCAGCCAAGGAATCGTCTTAGTGAGCGGGAGTCGGGACGGGGAGCTGTTTTTT.

This clonotype was counted at least ten times. This chain connects TRBV20-1 to TRBJ2-5; 9 bases are shared with TRBD2. The V segment lost 6 bases and the J segment 5 bases; nucleotides outside the gene matches: 10. This CDR3 has 14 amino acids. Germline V gives CDR1 DFQATT, CDR2 SNEGSKA (reference sequence). CDR3 coding DNA: TGCAGTGCCGACATAGCGGGAGCTGGGGAGACCCAGTACTTC. Translating it yields CSADIAGAGETQYF.

This clonotype was seen ten or more times. The V gene is TRBV19, the J gene TRBJ1-6; D uncertain. The germline V gene has CDR1 LNHDA and CDR2 SQIVND (reference sequence). The CDR3 contains 14 residues. V was cut by 8 bases and J by 2 bases, with 10 bases left in between. The CDR3 nucleotides read TGTGCCAGTTCTGGACGGACCTATAATTCACCCCTCCACTTT. Its protein product is CASSGRTYNSPLHF.